The present entry profiles one TCR beta chain with its context. Its target is not known. The data were taken from a study of CD8+ T cells in alopecia areata. Study-level results: Tofacitinib produced a significant decrease in scalp clonality and in expanded CD8+ clones among the top 100.

As the sequencing template, cDNA was produced by extracting RNA and reverse transcribing it. Generated by immunoSEQ multiplex PCR, the TCRdb table keeps only in-frame clones and is missing some. The data show under 200,000 clones, 60% seen once. Treatment given: oral pan-JAK inhibitor, 5-10 mg twice daily. Sorted populations comprised CD4+ and CD8+ T cells obtained from PBMCs. Germline V gene data show CDR1 as KGHSH and CDR2 as LQKENI. The CDR3 runs to 13 residues. Trimming shortened V by 0 bases and J by 3 bases, and 6 bases separated the two germline ends. The receptor's source is a human donor with alopecia areata. This specimen was CD4+ T cells sorted from blood, taken at week 24, from a patient treated with tofacitinib. V and J are TRBV18 and TRBJ2-7, with unresolved D. CDR3: CASSPPAGYEQYF. The CDR3 bases are TGTGCCAGCTCACCACCCGCAGGCTACGAGCAGTACTTC.